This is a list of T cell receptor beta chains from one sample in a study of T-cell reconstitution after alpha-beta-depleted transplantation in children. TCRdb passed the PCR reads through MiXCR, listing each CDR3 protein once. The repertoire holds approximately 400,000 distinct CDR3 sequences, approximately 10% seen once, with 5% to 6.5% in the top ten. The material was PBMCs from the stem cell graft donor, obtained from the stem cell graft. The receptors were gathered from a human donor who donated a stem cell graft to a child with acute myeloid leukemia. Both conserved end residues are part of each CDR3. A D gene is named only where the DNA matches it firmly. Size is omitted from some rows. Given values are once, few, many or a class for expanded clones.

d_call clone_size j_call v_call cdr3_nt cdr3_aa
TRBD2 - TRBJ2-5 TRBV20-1 TGCAGTGCTAGAGATACGGCGTTGGGGATAGCGGGGCCTCGGGAGACCCAGTACTTC CSARDTALGIAGPRETQYF
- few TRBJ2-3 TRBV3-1 TGTGCCAGCAGCCAAAGAGACAATAGGGGTACGCAGTATTTT CASSQRDNRGTQYF
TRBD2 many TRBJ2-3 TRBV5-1 TGCGCCAGCAGCTTGGTTCAGCGGGATAGCGCAGATACGCAGTATTTT CASSLVQRDSADTQYF
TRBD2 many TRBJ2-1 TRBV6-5 TGTGCCAGCACCGCGACTAGCGGGGTCTCCTACAATGAGCAGTTCTTC CASTATSGVSYNEQFF
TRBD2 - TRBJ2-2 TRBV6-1 TGTGCCAGCAGTGTAGCGGCTAGCGGGGGTCGAGGGGGCGGGGAGCTGTTTTTT CASSVAASGGRGGGELFF
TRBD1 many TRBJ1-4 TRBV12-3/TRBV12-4 TGTGCCAGCAGAGCGACAGGGTTAGGTGAAAAACTGTTTTTT CASRATGLGEKLFF
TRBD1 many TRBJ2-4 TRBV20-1 TGCAGTGCTAGTGCGGGACAGGGTAGGAACATTCAGTACTTC CSASAGQGRNIQYF
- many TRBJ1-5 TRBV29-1 TGCAGCGTCTCCGGGACAAATCACAATCAGCCCCAGCATTTT CSVSGTNHNQPQHF
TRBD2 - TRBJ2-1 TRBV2 TGTGCCAGCAGGGAAGCGGGAGTTCCGTCCTACAATGAGCAGTTCTTC CASREAGVPSYNEQFF
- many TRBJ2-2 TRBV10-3 TGTGCCATCAGGTGGGGACCGAACACCGGGGAGCTGTTTTTT CAIRWGPNTGELFF
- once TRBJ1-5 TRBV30 TGTGCCTGGAGTGTATCCGCGGTTAGCAATCAGCCCCAGCATTTT CAWSVSAVSNQPQHF
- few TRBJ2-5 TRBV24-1 TGTGCCACCAGTGAAGGGGGGACGGGTCGAGAGACCCAGTACTTC CATSEGGTGRETQYF
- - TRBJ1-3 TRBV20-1 TGCAGTGCTAGAGCTGAGACATCTGGAAACACCATATATTTT CSARAETSGNTIYF
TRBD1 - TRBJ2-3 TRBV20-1 TGCAGTGCTAGAGATGGACAGGGGGCGGCAGATACGCAGTATTTT CSARDGQGAADTQYF
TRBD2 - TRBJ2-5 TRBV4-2 TGTGCCAGCAGCCGGCAGGCAGCGGGAGAGGCTGAGACCCAGTACTTC CASSRQAAGEAETQYF
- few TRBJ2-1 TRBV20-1 TGCAGTGCTAGAGATCCCAACTACAATGAGCAGTTCTTC CSARDPNYNEQFF